This T cell receptor (beta chain) comes out of a study of read filtering for tumor transcriptome and immune sequencing. Study-wide background: The cohort had some 16 men and approximately 13 women aged about 47 to 80, mean roughly 70 years. RNA-seq yielded only about 75 to 1,400 TCR reads, IR-seq about 4.05 to 11 million. Whole-study results and caveats: Even smaller IR-seq throughput identified most shared clonotypes.

Trimming removed 5 bases from V and 6 bases from J; junction bases left unmatched: 13. Germline assignment: CDR1 MNHNY and CDR2 SVGAGI (reference sequence). CDR3 length: 15 amino acids. This clonotype was counted at least ten times. Antigen unknown. From around 0.4 ug of RNA, a library with molecular barcoded alpha/delta and beta/gamma adaptors was made. TCRdb fed the reads into MiXCR, producing one record per CDR3 protein. The data contain 100,000 to 150,000 distinct CDR3 sequences, 13% of them singletons. This clonotype originated in a donor at least 40 years old with multiple myeloma. The chain employs TRBV6-6 and TRBJ2-7, with 7 bases fitting TRBD1. Sequenced material: a population of CD138-negative cells sorted from bone marrow. CDR3 sequence (DNA): TGTGCCAGCAGTACCCGGGACAGCTGGTCCGCCGAGCAGTACTTC. Its protein is CASSTRDSWSAEQYF.